This T cell receptor beta chain stems from a study of T cells after yellow fever vaccination. Study findings and constraints: Post-booster repertoires again held most primary-vaccination clones (96% CD4, 80% to 90% CD8).

This clonotype has a handful of counts. Its specificity is not known. CDR3 length: 13 amino acids. Germline CDR1 is SGHVS and CDR2 is FQNEAQ. The V end lost 1 base, the J end lost 3 bases, and 4 bases lay between the germline ends. Template switching by 5'RACE produced TCR cDNA, adding a universal primer site and UMIs. From the 5' RACE reads, TCRdb called clonotypes with MiXCR, one entry per CDR3 protein. The sample has 300,000 to 400,000 distinct CDR3 sequences, 7% to 10% seen once. The clonotype comes from a man in his late teens or twenties who received the YFV17D yellow fever vaccine. The chain has TRBV7-8 and TRBJ1-5; D call uncertain. Source: PBMCs, taken around 45 days after the first yellow fever vaccination. CDR3 amino acids: CASSLEANQPQHF. The CDR3, as DNA: TGTGCCAGCAGCTTAGAAGCCAATCAGCCCCAGCATTTT.